These 14 T cell receptor beta chains share one sample of origin, sequenced in a study of T cell responses to AZD1222 COVID-19 vaccine. The protocol was immunoSEQ multiplex PCR, while the TCRdb copy is restricted to in-frame clones and leaves out a portion. The profile shows 150,000 or so clones, under 95% of them singletons. This material consisted of peripheral blood, taken on day 0 of AZD1222 vaccination. Receptors were obtained from an adult in good health.

The chain carries TRBV6-7 and TRBJ1-5; no clear D gene. TRBV6-7 is classed as an ORF, of uncertain function. The V gene lost 6 bases and the J gene lost 15 bases, with 15 bases spanning the gap. The CDR3 is 11 amino acids. The CDR3 DNA reads TGTGCCAGCAGGTCAACCGGGCCCGCGCATTTT. Its translation: CASRSTGPAHF.

This clone was recorded only once. This rearrangement joins TRBV6-5 to TRBJ1-2; unclear D gene. From germline, CDR1 is MNHEY and CDR2 SVGAGI. This CDR3 is built from 13 residues. Trimming cost V 3 bases and J 6 bases, with 11 bases left between them. CDR3 region: CASSYGQLDGYTF. The CDR3 DNA reads as TGTGCCAGCAGTTATGGTCAGCTCGATGGCTACACCTTC.

The CDR3 nucleotides are TGTGCCAGCAGTTTTCAACGGGGGGTTCAGCCCCAGCATTTT. It codes for CASSFQRGVQPQHF. The chain links TRBV28 to TRBJ1-5; TRBD1 might be the D (5 bases). CDR1 is MDHEN, CDR2 SYDVKM, per germline. CDR3 length: 14 residues. The V and J ends lost 3 bases and 6 bases respectively, with 12 bases between them.

The rearrangement uses TRBV13 and TRBJ2-6, with D hard to call. Trimming removed 0 bases at V and 2 bases at J, with 14 bases between. Germline loops: CDR1 PRHDT, CDR2 FYEKMQ (reference sequence). This CDR3 contains 18 residues. CDR3 region: CASSLGGARRAGANVLTF. The CDR3 coding sequence is TGTGCCAGCAGCTTAGGGGGCGCGCGAAGGGCTGGGGCCAACGTCCTGACTTTC.

The chain uses TRBV5-4 and TRBJ1-6; possible D gene TRBD1, 5 bases. CDR3 length: 15 amino acids. The germline gives CDR1 SGHNT, CDR2 YYREEE (reference sequence). The V and J ends lost 1 base and 7 bases respectively, with 12 bases between them. The CDR3 DNA sequence: TGTGCCAGCAGCTTGAAGCAGGGATCCAATTCACCCCTCCACTTT. Residues: CASSLKQGSNSPLHF.

The chain links TRBV6-6 to TRBJ2-2; a possible D gene is TRBD2 (5 bases). The CDR3 consists of 15 residues. The ends were cut back, 6 bases at V and 2 bases at J, with 13 bases in the middle. CDR1 and CDR2 from the germline V gene are MNHNY and SVGAGI (reference sequence). The CDR3 region is CASSIPAGNTGELFF. CDR3 bases: TGTGCCAGCAGCATCCCGGCGGGTAACACCGGGGAGCTGTTTTTT.

The chain combines TRBV7-9 with TRBJ1-4; no definite D call. Germline-derived CDR1 and CDR2 are SEHNR and FQNEAQ (reference sequence). V lost 1 base, J lost 4 bases, and 10 bases lay in between. This CDR3 region has 15 residues. For the CDR3, the DNA is TGTGCCAGCAGCTTAGTGAGACGGGATAATGAAAAACTGTTTTTT. Protein: CASSLVRRDNEKLFF.

The chain employs TRBV7-8 and TRBJ2-1, with D uncertain. Germline CDR1 and CDR2: SGHVS and FQNEAQ. V lost 5 bases to trimming and J lost 0 bases, with 2 bases between them. The CDR3 is made up of 12 amino acids. Here the CDR3 DNA reads TGTGCCAGCAGCGACTCCTACAATGAGCAGTTCTTC. Translated: CASSDSYNEQFF.

The chain is built from TRBV7-2 and TRBJ1-2; no clear D gene. This CDR3 is built from 14 residues. With 1 base removed from V and 2 bases from J, the gap between germline ends came to 8 bases. Germline-derived CDR1 and CDR2 are SGHTA and FQGNSA. DNA for the CDR3: TGTGCCAGCAGCTTAGACCGAAGGAACTATGGCTACACCTTC. Translating it yields CASSLDRRNYGYTF.

V gene TRBV30 combines with J gene TRBJ1-5; 9 nucleotides match TRBD1. Germline V gives CDR1 GTSNPN, CDR2 SVGIG (reference sequence). This CDR3 is built from 14 residues. After removal of 1 base from V and 8 bases from J, the junction contained 6 bases not matched to a gene. The CDR3 protein is CAWSAGQGWKPQHF. CDR3 nucleotides: TGTGCCTGGAGTGCGGGACAGGGTTGGAAGCCCCAGCATTTT.

The rearrangement uses TRBV5-5 and TRBJ1-4; D is uncertain. The CDR3 loop spans 14 amino acids. Deletions cut 5 bases from V and 3 bases from J, with 11 bases between. Looked up from germline, CDR1 is SGHKS and CDR2 is YYEKEE (reference sequence). CDR3 in amino acids: CASRFGSANEKLFF. The CDR3 DNA reads as TGTGCCAGCAGATTCGGATCCGCTAATGAAAAACTGTTTTTT.

The J gene is TRBJ2-2, the V gene TRBV9; a possible D gene is TRBD2 (6 bases). CDR3 length: 14 residues. The V end lost 4 bases, the J end lost 7 bases, and 14 bases lay between the germline ends. Germline CDR1 and CDR2: SGDLS and YYNGEE. This CDR3 reads CASSTDGGNGELFF. The CDR3 DNA is TGTGCCAGCAGCACAGACGGGGGTAACGGGGAGCTGTTTTTT.

J is TRBJ2-7 and V is TRBV27; the match to TRBD2 covers 15 bases. With V trimmed by 5 bases and J by 1 base, 9 bases remained unmatched. The CDR3 has 18 residues. The V gene's germline CDR1 is MNHEY and CDR2 SMNVEV (reference sequence). The CDR3 DNA is TGTGCCAGCAGTCCCAGGGGACTAGCGGGAGGTAGATCCTACGAGCAGTACTTC. This sequence encodes CASSPRGLAGGRSYEQYF.

The chain is built from TRBV6-5 and TRBJ1-2; 7 positions agree with TRBD1. Germline V gene lookup returns CDR1 MNHEY and CDR2 SVGAGI. Unmatched junction bases numbered 2, after V lost 6 bases and J lost 4 bases. The CDR3 spans 12 residues. For the CDR3, the DNA is TGTGCCAGCAGGGGGACAGTCTATGGCTACACCTTC. Amino acids: CASRGTVYGYTF.